Each of the 28 T cell receptor beta chains below was sequenced from the same sample in a study of shared clonotypes between healthy human individuals. Clones were read by immunoSEQ multiplex PCR, and TCRdb kept only the in-frame ones, dropping some. The table shows some 1 million clones, with about 70% occurring only once. The sample consisted of memory CD4+ T cells sorted from blood. Stated subset: CD45RA-negative fraction. These receptors were collected from a man younger than 35 in good health.

This clone has just a few counts. V is TRBV14 and J is TRBJ2-3, with a possible D match to TRBD2 (6 bases). Looked up from germline, CDR1 is SGHDN and CDR2 is FVKESK. The ends were cut back, 1 base at V and 3 bases at J, with 14 bases in the middle. This CDR3 comprises 16 residues. For the CDR3, the DNA is TGTGCCAGCAGCCAAGGGGGACTGGGGTTAACAGATACGCAGTATTTT. Translation gives CASSQGGLGLTDTQYF. Drawing the rest from reference TRBV14 and TRBJ2-3, the complete variable domain is EAGVTQFPSHSVIEKGQTVTLRCDPISGHDNLYWYRRVMGKEIKFLLHFVKESKQDESGMPNNRFLAERTGGTYSTLKVQPAELEDSGVYFCASSQGGLGLTDTQYFGPGTRLTVL.

The chain recombines TRBV25-1 with TRBJ1-1, with D perhaps TRBD1 (5 bases). This CDR3 is built from 15 residues. V was shortened by 2 bases and J by 7 bases, with 17 bases between the two germline ends. Germline V CDR1 and CDR2: MGHDK, SYGVNS. CDR3: CASSEGGPSNREAFF. In DNA form, the CDR3 reads TGTGCCAGCAGTGAAGGGGGTCCTAGTAACCGTGAAGCTTTCTTT.

The chain is built from TRBV5-6 and TRBJ2-7, with D perhaps being TRBD1 or TRBD2 (5 bases each). The CDR3 is made up of 15 amino acids. Germline CDR1 is SGHDT and CDR2 is YYEEEE. V was cut by 5 bases and J by 0 bases, with 15 bases left in between. The CDR3 DNA sequence: TGTGCCAGCAGTGGGGGACGGTCGAGCTCCTACGAGCAGTACTTC. Its protein product is CASSGGRSSSYEQYF.

The CDR3 loop reads CASSLGPSGHNEQFF. The DNA for the CDR3 is TGTGCCAGCAGCTTAGGCCCTAGCGGGCACAATGAGCAGTTCTTC. The chain employs TRBV7-2 and TRBJ2-1; TRBD2 aligns across 8 bases. CDR1 is SGHTA, CDR2 FQGNSA, per germline. The CDR3 has 15 amino acids. The V segment lost 1 base and the J segment 5 bases; nucleotides outside the gene matches: 4.

The chain carries TRBV9 and TRBJ2-5, with a weak D call TRBD1 (5 bases). Judging by the DNA end, TRBJ2-7 fits better; the J call may be wrong. The CDR3 is made up of 11 amino acids. CDR1 and CDR2 (germline): SGDLS, YYNGEE. CDR3 bases: TGTGCCAGCAGCGCAGGGTTCGAGCAGTACTTC. Translation: CASSAGFEQYF.

This clone occurred a few times. The rearrangement joins TRBV18 to TRBJ1-1; 9 bases match TRBD1. The V and J ends lost 2 bases and 4 bases, in that order; junction bases with no gene match: 11. CDR1 is KGHSH, CDR2 LQKENI, per germline. The CDR3 extends over 17 amino acids. The CDR3: CASSPEGTGTVSTEAFF. The DNA for the CDR3 is TGTGCCAGCTCACCAGAAGGGACAGGGACCGTGAGCACTGAAGCTTTCTTT. Variable domain in full (rest from reference TRBV18 and TRBJ1-1): NAGVMQNPRHLVRRRGQEARLRCSPMKGHSHVYWYRQLPEEGLKFMVYLQKENIIDESGMPKERFSAEFPKEGPSILRIQQVVRGDSAAYFCASSPEGTGTVSTEAFFGQGTRLTVV.

Only one count was recorded for this clone. The chain couples TRBV4-3 to TRBJ1-5, with no clear D. This CDR3 contains 13 residues. V dropped 8 bases and J dropped 3 bases, with 11 bases sitting between them. The germline gives CDR1 LGHNA, CDR2 YSLEER. The CDR3 DNA is TGCGCCAGCTCACGACTAATCAATCAGCCCCAGCATTTT. This encodes CASSRLINQPQHF.

The sample holds a few counts of this clone. The chain has TRBV9 and TRBJ2-2; the D is unclear. Germline-derived CDR1 and CDR2 are SGDLS and YYNGEE. With 4 bases removed from V and 6 bases from J, the gap between germline ends came to 7 bases. This CDR3 is built from 12 residues. This chain's CDR3 is CASSSGAGELFF. CDR3 coding DNA: TGTGCCAGCAGCTCTGGCGCCGGGGAGCTGTTTTTT.

V and J are TRBV4-2 and TRBJ2-2; 9 bases are a match to TRBD2. Per germline, CDR1 LGHNA and CDR2 YNFKEQ. The V and J ends lost 4 bases and 2 bases, in that order; junction bases with no gene match: 8. The CDR3 runs to 17 residues. The DNA for the CDR3 is TGTGCCAGCAGCCCTTGGGGCGGGGGGGATAACACCGGGGAGCTGTTTTTT. This sequence encodes CASSPWGGGDNTGELFF.

This clone was seen just once. The rearrangement uses TRBV6-6 and TRBJ2-7, with D possibly TRBD1 on 5 matching bases. The germline V gene encodes CDR1 MNHNY and CDR2 SVGAGI (reference sequence). The ends were cut back, 6 bases at V and 2 bases at J, with 11 bases in the middle. This CDR3 is 13 amino acids long. Written as DNA, the CDR3 is TGTGCCAGCAGCCGAGACAGAACCTACGAGCAGTACTTC. Translation: CASSRDRTYEQYF.

A remark on this clone: With a much larger clone just one base away, this may be a read error. The sample contains more than one DNA sequence encoding this CDR3. The gene calls are TRBV19 and TRBJ1-3; D unclear. Trimming left V 3 bases short and J 0 bases short, with 6 bases between. This CDR3 region has 14 residues. CDR1 is LNHDA and CDR2 is SQIVND in the germline V gene (reference sequence). Here the CDR3 reads CASSIDSSGNTIYF. The CDR3 DNA sequence: TGTGCCAGTAGTATCGATAGCTCTGGAAACACCATATATTTT.

This clone was seen many times. This rearrangement joins TRBV7-2 to TRBJ2-4, with D possibly called TRBD1 or TRBD2 (5 bases each). This CDR3 has 18 residues. Germline V gives CDR1 SGHTA, CDR2 FQGNSA. With 5 bases removed from V and 3 bases from J, the gap between germline ends came to 23 bases. The CDR3 here is CASSHTVGTHVGKNIQYF. CDR3 nucleotides: TGTGCCAGCAGCCACACCGTGGGGACCCACGTTGGCAAAAACATTCAGTACTTC.

The J gene is TRBJ2-7, the V gene TRBV7-2; D gene uncertain. V lost 1 base and J lost 4, with 17 bases in between. The germline V gene has CDR1 SGHTA and CDR2 FQGNSA. The CDR3 runs to 16 residues. The CDR3 loop is CASSLVFGPTGYEQYF. The CDR3 region has the DNA TGTGCCAGCAGCTTAGTTTTCGGTCCCACTGGGTACGAGCAGTACTTC.

This clone has just a few counts. The V call is TRBV5-1, the J call TRBJ1-1; D might be TRBD1 (5 bases). Trimming pared 5 bases from V and 7 bases from J, leaving 12 bases between. The CDR3 contains 12 residues. Germline lookup yields CDR1 SGHRS and CDR2 YFSETQ. CDR3: CASRSQGLEAFF. The CDR3 bases are TGCGCCAGCAGGTCCCAGGGCCTTGAAGCTTTCTTT.

This sequence joins TRBV7-9 and TRBJ1-1; TRBD1 aligns across 7 bases. Losses at the gene ends were 4 bases for V and 0 bases for J; bases not matched to a gene: 2. The CDR3 runs 14 residues. Germline CDR1 reads SEHNR; CDR2 reads FQNEAQ (reference sequence). Written as DNA, the CDR3 is TGTGCCAGCAGCTCTGGACAGGTGAACACTGAAGCTTTCTTT. Amino acid sequence: CASSSGQVNTEAFF. The whole variable domain, remainder taken from reference TRBV7-9 and TRBJ1-1, is DTGVSQNPRHKITKRGQNVTFRCDPISEHNRLYWYRQTLGQGPEFLTYFQNEAQLEKSRLLSDRFSAERPKGSFSTLEIQRTEQGDSAMYLCASSSGQVNTEAFFGQGTRLTVV.

The CDR3 DNA reads as TGTGCCAGTAGCAAGGGGGGTTTGAACACTGAAGCTTTCTTT. It yields the protein CASSKGGLNTEAFF. The chain couples TRBV19 to TRBJ1-1; D is possibly TRBD1 (6 bases). Trimming pared 6 bases from V and 0 bases from J, leaving 11 bases between. The CDR3 is made up of 14 amino acids. Germline assignment: CDR1 LNHDA and CDR2 SQIVND (reference sequence).

This chain uses TRBV10-1 with TRBJ2-2; 8 positions match TRBD1. Trimming at V came to 4 bases and at J to 7 bases, leaving 5 bases not matched to a gene. Germline V gives CDR1 WNHNN, CDR2 SYGVQD (reference sequence). CDR3 size: 14 residues. The CDR3 sequence: CASSGQGAGGELFF. Written as DNA, the CDR3 is TGCGCCAGCAGTGGCCAGGGGGCAGGCGGGGAGCTGTTTTTT.

The chain carries TRBV7-9 and TRBJ1-6, with D tentatively TRBD1 (5 bases). The germline V gene has CDR1 SEHNR and CDR2 FQNEAQ (reference sequence). The V and J ends lost 4 bases and 7 bases respectively, with 17 bases between them. The CDR3 covers 16 residues. CDR3 in DNA: TGTGCCAGCAGCTCCGACCAAGGACATGGCAATTCACCCCTCCACTTT. Its translation: CASSSDQGHGNSPLHF.

The chain employs TRBV2 and TRBJ1-5; no clear D gene. V was shortened by 4 bases and J by 0 bases, with 10 bases between the two germline ends. This CDR3 is built from 15 residues. Germline CDR1 and CDR2: SNHLY and FYNNEI. For the CDR3, the DNA is TGTGCCAGCAGTGTGGCCGCCGGTAGCAATCAGCCCCAGCATTTT. This sequence encodes CASSVAAGSNQPQHF.

This chain joins TRBV9 and TRBJ2-2, with D tentatively TRBD1 or TRBD2 (5 bases each). Trimming removed 4 bases at V and 0 bases at J, with 13 bases between. Germline CDR1 and CDR2: SGDLS and YYNGEE. The CDR3 has 16 amino acids. This chain's CDR3 is CASSKGTSANTGELFF. Here the CDR3 DNA reads TGTGCCAGCAGCAAAGGGACGTCTGCGAACACCGGGGAGCTGTTTTTT.

This clone was found a few times. The genes are TRBV7-9 and TRBJ2-3; possible D gene TRBD2, 5 bases. Germline values: CDR1 SEHNR, CDR2 FQNEAQ (reference sequence). The CDR3 loop spans 16 amino acids. V was clipped by 8 bases and J by 3 bases, with 21 bases between them. The CDR3 nucleotides read TGTGCCAGCGGGCTATACCCTAGCTGGGATACAGATACGCAGTATTTT. Translation: CASGLYPSWDTDTQYF.

V gene TRBV4-1 combines with J gene TRBJ2-7; D remains unclear. Per the germline V gene, CDR1 is MGHRA and CDR2 is YSYEKL. The ends were cut back, 0 bases at V and 2 bases at J, with 14 bases in the middle. The CDR3 is 16 residues long. CDR3 amino acids: CASSQDVGQYPYEQYF. CDR3 in DNA: TGCGCCAGCAGCCAAGATGTTGGCCAATACCCCTACGAGCAGTACTTC.

In this sample, this clone turned up once. The chain recombines TRBV15 with TRBJ2-3, with unresolved D. This CDR3 region has 17 residues. The V end was cut by 0 bases, the J end by 1 base, with 14 bases between. Germline V gene sequence: CDR1 LNHNV, CDR2 YYDKDF (reference sequence). The CDR3 sequence: CATSREGVIAGTDTQYF. The CDR3 coding sequence is TGTGCCACCAGCAGAGAAGGAGTGATAGCTGGCACAGATACGCAGTATTTT.

This clone was counted many times. The chain uses TRBV30 and TRBJ2-3; 11 bases agree with TRBD1. The length of the CDR3 is 15 residues. The ends lost 5 bases at V and 4 bases at J; junction bases unmatched: 8. The germline V gene encodes CDR1 GTSNPN and CDR2 SVGIG (reference sequence). CDR3 sequence: CAWSPGQGGADTQYF. Here the CDR3 DNA reads TGTGCCTGGTCACCGGGACAGGGGGGAGCAGATACGCAGTATTTT. Using reference TRBV30 and TRBJ2-3 for the parts outside the CDR3, the full variable domain is SQTIHQWPATLVQPVGSPLSLECTVEGTSNPNLYWYRQAAGRGLQLLFYSVGIGQISSEVPQNLSASRPQDRQFILSSKKLLLSDSGFYLCAWSPGQGGADTQYFGPGTRLTVL.

The CDR3 spells CASSPGTDSIQPQHF. The DNA for the CDR3 is TGTGCCAGCAGCCCAGGGACCGATTCAATTCAGCCCCAGCATTTT. V usage is TRBV7-9 and J usage is TRBJ1-5; tentatively, D is TRBD1 (5 bases). The length of the CDR3 is 15 residues. The V gene's germline CDR1 is SEHNR and CDR2 FQNEAQ (reference sequence). Trimming took off 5 bases at V and 6 bases at J, with 17 bases between the two ends.

The V call is TRBV28, the J call TRBJ2-5; D is undetermined. The J call may be faulty, since TRBJ2-7 better matches the DNA end. The CDR3 runs 12 residues. CDR1 and CDR2 (germline): MDHEN, SYDVKM. The CDR3 DNA sequence: TGTGCCAGCAGCGCGACGGAATACGAGCAGTACTTC. Residues: CASSATEYEQYF.

J is TRBJ2-5 and V is TRBV19, with 7 nucleotides matching TRBD1. After removal of 5 bases from V and 5 bases from J, the junction contained 5 bases not matched to a gene. This CDR3 spans 13 amino acids. Germline V lookup: CDR1 LNHDA, CDR2 SQIVND (reference sequence). The CDR3 bases are TGTGCCAGTAGTCCTCAGGGGGAGGAGACCCAGTACTTC. It encodes CASSPQGEETQYF.

The V and J genes are TRBV11-2 and TRBJ1-6, with D possibly matching TRBD1 (5 bases). The CDR3 is 15 residues long. CDR1 is SGHAT and CDR2 is FQNNGV in the germline V gene. Trimming shortened V by 4 bases and J by 10 bases, and 17 bases separated the two germline ends. CDR3 nucleotide sequence: TGTGCCAGCAGCTCAACCGAGGGGAAGCGGTCACCCCTCCACTTT. Translation: CASSSTEGKRSPLHF. The full variable domain, completed using reference TRBV11-2 and TRBJ1-6, is EAGVAQSPRYKIIEKRQSVAFWCNPISGHATLYWYQQILGQGPKLLIQFQNNGVVDDSQLPKDRFSAERLKGVDSTLKIQPAKLEDSAVYLCASSSTEGKRSPLHFGNGTRLTVT.